The present T cell receptor (beta chain) was sequenced within a study of T cells in Graves' hyperthyroidism and ophthalmopathy. This clonotype was counted at least ten times. CDR3 length equals 15 residues. CDR1 and CDR2 from the germline V gene are SGHTA and FQGNSA. After removal of 3 bases from V and 3 bases from J, the junction contained 8 bases not matched to a gene. TCR beta CDR3 regions were amplified from RNA transcripts. RT-PCR in the first round (using the HTBI primer set) targeted the TCR CDR3. TCRdb used MiXCR to reprocess the multiplex PCR reads, holding one entry per CDR3 protein. This table has over 250,000 distinct CDR3 sequences, 25% appearing once.

The TCR sequence derives from a man aged 35 to 55 with Graves' hyperthyroidism that later progressed to Graves' ophthalmopathy. The sequenced sample was blood. This chain connects TRBV7-2 to TRBJ2-7, with 7 bases that match TRBD2. The CDR3 spells CASSLAQAGFYEQYF. The CDR3 DNA reads as TGTGCCAGCAGCTTGGCGCAAGCGGGATTCTACGAGCAGTACTTC.